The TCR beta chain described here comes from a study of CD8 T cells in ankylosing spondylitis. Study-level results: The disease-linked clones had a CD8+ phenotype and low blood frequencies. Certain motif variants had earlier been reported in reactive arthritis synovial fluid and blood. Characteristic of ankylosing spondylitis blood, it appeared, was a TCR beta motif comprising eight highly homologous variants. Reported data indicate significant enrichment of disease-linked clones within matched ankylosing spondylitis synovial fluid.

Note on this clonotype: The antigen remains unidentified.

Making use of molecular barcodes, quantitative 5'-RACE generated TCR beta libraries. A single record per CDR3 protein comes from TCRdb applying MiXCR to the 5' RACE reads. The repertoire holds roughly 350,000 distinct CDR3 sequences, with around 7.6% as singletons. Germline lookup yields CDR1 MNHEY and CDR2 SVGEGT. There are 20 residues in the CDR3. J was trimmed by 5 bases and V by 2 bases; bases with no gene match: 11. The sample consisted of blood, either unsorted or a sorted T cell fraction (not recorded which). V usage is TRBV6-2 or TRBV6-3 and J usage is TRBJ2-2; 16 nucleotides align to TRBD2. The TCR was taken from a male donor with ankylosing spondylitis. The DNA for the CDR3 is TGTGCCAGCAGTTACGGGACTAGCGGGAGGGTAACTGCAGCGACCGGGGAGCTGTTTTTT. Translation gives CASSYGTSGRVTAATGELFF.